These T cell receptor beta chains were read from a single sample in a study of T-cell reconstitution after alpha-beta-depleted transplantation in children. Each CDR3 protein gets one entry after TCRdb re-called the PCR reads with MiXCR. The sample lists some 120,000 distinct CDR3 sequences, 10% occurring once. The sequences come from PBMCs, collected before TCRalphabeta/CD19-depleted stem cell transplant. These receptors originate from a boy between 2 and 10 years old with acute lymphoblastic leukemia, due to receive a stem cell transplant. The CDR3 runs from the conserved cysteine through the conserved F or W. The order of the fields is D gene, J gene, clone size, V gene, CDR3 protein, CDR3 DNA. A D gene is named only where the DNA matches it firmly. Expanded clones get a size class; other rows say once, few or many, or leave the size out.

d_call: TRBD2
j_call: TRBJ2-1
clone_size: -
v_call: TRBV2
cdr3_aa: CASSHSGLAGGGQFF
cdr3_nt: TGTGCCAGCAGCCACTCGGGACTAGCGGGAGGGGGGCAGTTCTTC

d_call: TRBD2
j_call: TRBJ2-7
clone_size: few
v_call: TRBV20-1
cdr3_aa: CSATDRLAGGHYEQYF
cdr3_nt: TGCAGTGCCACGGACCGACTAGCGGGAGGGCACTACGAGCAGTACTTC

d_call: -
j_call: TRBJ2-7
clone_size: few
v_call: TRBV29-1
cdr3_aa: CSVRSFSYEQYF
cdr3_nt: TGCAGCGTCAGGTCTTTTTCCTACGAGCAGTACTTC

d_call: -
j_call: TRBJ1-6
clone_size: many
v_call: TRBV6-5
cdr3_aa: CASSYSNRPPMGSPLHF
cdr3_nt: TGTGCCAGCAGTTACTCGAACAGGCCTCCGATGGGTTCACCCCTCCACTTT

d_call: -
j_call: TRBJ2-3
clone_size: -
v_call: TRBV5-1
cdr3_aa: CASSSRGDFTDTQYF
cdr3_nt: TGCGCCAGCAGCTCAAGGGGGGATTTCACAGATACGCAGTATTTT

d_call: -
j_call: TRBJ1-4
clone_size: -
v_call: TRBV9
cdr3_aa: CASSPQPNEKLFF
cdr3_nt: TGTGCCAGCAGCCCCCAACCGAATGAAAAACTGTTTTTT

d_call: -
j_call: TRBJ2-3
clone_size: many
v_call: TRBV12-3/TRBV12-4
cdr3_aa: CASSPPGPRQYF
cdr3_nt: TGTGCCAGCAGTCCCCCGGGACCTAGGCAGTATTTT

d_call: -
j_call: TRBJ1-1
clone_size: few
v_call: TRBV5-1
cdr3_aa: CASSSGTLGNTEAFF
cdr3_nt: TGCGCCAGCAGCTCTGGGACTTTAGGGAACACTGAAGCTTTCTTT

d_call: -
j_call: TRBJ2-5
clone_size: few
v_call: TRBV15
cdr3_aa: CATSRGFQETQYF
cdr3_nt: TGTGCCACCAGCAGAGGTTTCCAAGAGACCCAGTACTTC

d_call: -
j_call: TRBJ2-1
clone_size: -
v_call: TRBV20-1
cdr3_aa: CSARADLERTSSYNEQFF
cdr3_nt: TGCAGTGCTAGAGCAGACCTTGAGCGGACGAGCTCCTACAATGAGCAGTTCTTC

d_call: -
j_call: TRBJ1-1
clone_size: many
v_call: TRBV5-1
cdr3_aa: CASSLLGETEAFF
cdr3_nt: TGCGCCAGCAGCTTGTTGGGAGAGACTGAAGCTTTCTTT

d_call: TRBD1
j_call: TRBJ1-1
clone_size: -
v_call: TRBV5-5
cdr3_aa: CASSFPWQGEEAFF
cdr3_nt: TGTGCCAGCAGCTTCCCCTGGCAGGGGGAGGAAGCTTTCTTT

d_call: -
j_call: TRBJ2-1
clone_size: many
v_call: TRBV12-3/TRBV12-4
cdr3_aa: CASSAYNEQFF
cdr3_nt: TGTGCCAGCAGTGCCTACAATGAGCAGTTCTTC

d_call: TRBD2
j_call: TRBJ2-5
clone_size: -
v_call: TRBV18
cdr3_aa: CASSRGLATETEYF
cdr3_nt: TGTGCCAGCTCACGGGGACTAGCGACAGAGACCGAGTACTTC

d_call: -
j_call: TRBJ2-1
clone_size: -
v_call: TRBV21-1
cdr3_aa: CASSKGIAGGPGNEQFF
cdr3_nt: TGTGCCAGCAGCAAGGGAATAGCGGGAGGGCCTGGTAATGAGCAGTTCTTC

d_call: TRBD1
j_call: TRBJ1-2
clone_size: many
v_call: TRBV20-1
cdr3_aa: CSARDQTGGYTF
cdr3_nt: TGCAGTGCTAGAGATCAGACAGGGGGCTACACCTTC

d_call: -
j_call: TRBJ2-2
clone_size: many
v_call: TRBV5-1
cdr3_aa: CASSAGPQNTGELFF
cdr3_nt: TGCGCCAGCAGCGCAGGACCGCAGAACACCGGGGAGCTGTTTTTT

d_call: -
j_call: TRBJ2-7
clone_size: -
v_call: TRBV6-1
cdr3_aa: CASSSTGAYEQYF
cdr3_nt: TGTGCCAGCAGCTCAACAGGAGCCTACGAGCAGTACTTC

d_call: -
j_call: TRBJ2-5
clone_size: many
v_call: TRBV5-5
cdr3_aa: CASSRATRGIRETQYF
cdr3_nt: TGTGCCAGCAGCCGGGCGACCCGGGGCATTAGAGAGACCCAGTACTTC

d_call: -
j_call: TRBJ2-1
clone_size: -
v_call: TRBV5-6
cdr3_aa: CAMTPADEGNSYNEQFF
cdr3_nt: TGTGCCATGACCCCCGCAGACGAGGGGAACTCCTACAATGAGCAGTTCTTC

d_call: -
j_call: TRBJ2-2
clone_size: -
v_call: TRBV9
cdr3_aa: CASSVGQGRVTGELFF
cdr3_nt: TGTGCCAGCAGCGTAGGTCAGGGAAGGGTCACCGGGGAGCTGTTTTTT

d_call: TRBD1
j_call: TRBJ1-6
clone_size: few
v_call: TRBV11-2
cdr3_aa: CASSSKQGSPNSPLHF
cdr3_nt: TGTGCCAGCAGCTCGAAACAGGGGAGCCCTAATTCACCCCTCCACTTT

d_call: TRBD2
j_call: TRBJ2-1
clone_size: -
v_call: TRBV7-3
cdr3_aa: CASSLAGGPSNEQFF
cdr3_nt: TGTGCCAGCAGCTTAGCGGGAGGGCCTAGCAATGAGCAGTTCTTC

d_call: -
j_call: TRBJ2-7
clone_size: many
v_call: TRBV20-1
cdr3_aa: CSARGPSGAYEQYF
cdr3_nt: TGCAGTGCTAGGGGGCCCTCTGGAGCCTACGAGCAGTACTTC

d_call: TRBD1
j_call: TRBJ2-5
clone_size: -
v_call: TRBV24-1
cdr3_aa: CATSDPGTGFGTQYF
cdr3_nt: TGTGCCACCAGTGATCCCGGGACAGGGTTCGGGACCCAGTACTTC

d_call: TRBD1
j_call: TRBJ2-6
clone_size: few
v_call: TRBV5-1
cdr3_aa: CASSLARTGPSSGANVLTF
cdr3_nt: TGCGCCAGCAGCTTGGCCCGGACAGGGCCTAGCTCTGGGGCCAACGTCCTGACTTTC

d_call: -
j_call: TRBJ2-7
clone_size: -
v_call: TRBV7-4
cdr3_aa: CASSSVGRRTYEQYF
cdr3_nt: TGTGCCAGCAGCTCTGTGGGTAGAAGAACCTACGAGCAGTACTTC

d_call: -
j_call: TRBJ1-1
clone_size: -
v_call: TRBV5-1
cdr3_aa: CASSLEGWNTEAFF
cdr3_nt: TGCGCCAGCAGCTTGGAGGGCTGGAACACTGAAGCTTTCTTT

d_call: -
j_call: TRBJ1-2
clone_size: -
v_call: TRBV27
cdr3_aa: CASSLYGTNYGYTF
cdr3_nt: TGTGCCAGCAGTTTGTACGGAACTAACTATGGCTACACCTTC

d_call: -
j_call: TRBJ2-6
clone_size: -
v_call: TRBV11-2
cdr3_aa: CASSGEGSGANVLTF
cdr3_nt: TGTGCCAGCAGCGGTGAAGGCTCTGGGGCCAACGTCCTGACTTTC

d_call: -
j_call: TRBJ2-5
clone_size: many
v_call: TRBV6-1
cdr3_aa: CASSPAGTQETQYF
cdr3_nt: TGTGCCAGCAGCCCCGCAGGGACCCAAGAGACCCAGTACTTC

d_call: TRBD2
j_call: TRBJ2-1
clone_size: -
v_call: TRBV20-1
cdr3_aa: CSASGTTEQFF
cdr3_nt: TGCAGTGCGTCCGGGACTACCGAGCAGTTCTTC